The source of this TCR beta chain is a study of shared clonotypes between healthy human individuals. About the research overall: Each donor's CD8 memory used one plate, CD8 naive two, each CD4 subset three.

Only in-frame clones appear in the TCRdb table, and some are missing; sequencing was by immunoSEQ multiplex PCR. The table has about 960,000 clones, over 60% seen once; the top ten hold about 1.5%. CDR1 and CDR2 (germline): WSHSY, SAAADI. The CDR3 length is 17 residues. J lost 8 bases, V lost 3 bases, and 18 bases had no gene match. In the CD4+ fraction, cells were divided into CD45RA+ naive and CD45RA-negative memory subsets. The specimen was memory CD4+ T cells sorted from blood. Specified subset: CD45RA-negative fraction. The TCR originated in a man aged 18 to 29 in good health. J is TRBJ1-2 and V is TRBV10-2; the match to TRBD1 covers 7 bases. The CDR3 sequence: CASSDSAGQYKLGGYTF. The CDR3 DNA is TGCGCCAGCAGTGATTCGGCGGGACAGTACAAATTGGGAGGCTACACCTTC.